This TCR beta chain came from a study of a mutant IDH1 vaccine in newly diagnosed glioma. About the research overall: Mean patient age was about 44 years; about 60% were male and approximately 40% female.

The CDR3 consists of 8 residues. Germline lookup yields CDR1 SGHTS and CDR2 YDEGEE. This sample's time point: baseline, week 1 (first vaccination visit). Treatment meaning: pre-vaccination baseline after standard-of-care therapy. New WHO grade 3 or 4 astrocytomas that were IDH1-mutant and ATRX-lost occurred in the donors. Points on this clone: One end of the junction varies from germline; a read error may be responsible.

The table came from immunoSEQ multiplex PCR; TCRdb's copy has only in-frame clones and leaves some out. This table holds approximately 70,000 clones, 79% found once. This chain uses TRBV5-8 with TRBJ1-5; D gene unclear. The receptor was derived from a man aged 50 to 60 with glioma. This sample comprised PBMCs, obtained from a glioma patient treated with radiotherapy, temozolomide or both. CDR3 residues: CASSPLHF. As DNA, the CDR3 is TGTGCCAGCAGCCCCCTGCATTTT.